This TCR beta chain was documented in a study of cytomegalovirus exposure and HLA in healthy donors. Study-level information: Prior work identified 120 million or so unique TCR beta sequences in about 179 million T cells. General study findings and limits: V- and J-gene trimming of TCR beta was linked (in a later analysis) to a missense DCLRE1C variant.

PCR employed 60 Vbeta and 13 Jbeta primers. The repertoire was sequenced with immunoSEQ multiplex PCR; TCRdb's copy has only in-frame clones and lacks some. The sample comprises some 110,000 clones, roughly 82% of which are singletons, and more than 1.5% rests with the top ten. Germline V gene lookup returns CDR1 WNHNN and CDR2 SYGVQD (reference sequence). Trimming took 6 bases from V and 6 from J, leaving 13 bases between them. The CDR3 has 13 residues. Of note for this clone: What it binds is not known.

Source material: PBMCs. The sequence was obtained from a man aged 45-65 years in good health and CMV-seronegative. V usage is TRBV10-1 and J usage is TRBJ2-3; D is undetermined. CDR3 loop: CASSPGSRDTQYF. CDR3 nucleotides: TGCGCCAGCAGCCCTGGGTCGAGGGATACGCAGTATTTT.